These 5 T cell receptor beta chains were sequenced from one sample in a study of blood T cell repertoires in COVID-19. Sequencing was performed with immunoSEQ multiplex PCR; in TCRdb, only in-frame clones are kept and a portion is missing. The data show tens of thousands of clones, roughly 70% seen once. Sequences were obtained from PBMCs or T cells enriched from blood (not recorded which). The receptors here all came from a woman between 55 and 75 years old who had been exposed to COVID-19.

The chain joins TRBV6-6 to TRBJ2-3; 12 bases agree with TRBD2. Germline lookup yields CDR1 MNHNY and CDR2 SVGAGI (reference sequence). The V segment lost 5 bases and the J segment 2 bases; nucleotides outside the gene matches: 8. This CDR3 is 17 amino acids long. The CDR3 protein is CASSLKLAGGPTDTQYF. The DNA for the CDR3 is TGTGCCAGCAGTCTCAAACTAGCGGGGGGACCCACAGATACGCAGTATTTT.

The table lists this clone with a few counts. This chain links TRBV7-2 with TRBJ1-3, with D possibly matching TRBD1 (5 bases). The CDR3 covers 15 residues. V was shortened by 4 bases and J by 4 bases, with 14 bases between the two germline ends. The germline V gene has CDR1 SGHTA and CDR2 FQGNSA. The CDR3 region is CASSYPGMGGNTIYF. In nucleotides, the CDR3 is TGTGCCAGCAGCTACCCAGGGATGGGCGGAAACACCATATATTTT.

This clone was observed a single time. The gene calls are TRBV27 and TRBJ1-3; tentatively, D is TRBD1 (5 bases). V was trimmed by 2 bases and J by 0 bases, leaving 8 bases between them. CDR3 length equals 15 residues. The germline gives CDR1 MNHEY, CDR2 SMNVEV (reference sequence). The CDR3 loop reads CASSLQGFSGNTIYF. DNA of the CDR3: TGTGCCAGCAGTTTACAGGGTTTCTCTGGAAACACCATATATTTT.

The V and J genes are TRBV27 and TRBJ2-1; D possibly corresponds to TRBD2 (6 bases). This CDR3 is built from 15 residues. The V end was cut by 8 bases, the J end by 7 bases, with 21 bases between. Germline V gene data show CDR1 as MNHEY and CDR2 as SMNVEV (reference sequence). The CDR3 is CASQPAGPSNNEQFF. CDR3 nucleotides: TGTGCCAGCCAACCCGCGGGGCCAAGCAATAATGAGCAGTTCTTC.

The rearrangement uses TRBV5-1 and TRBJ1-2, with D tentatively TRBD1 (5 bases). Germline values: CDR1 SGHRS, CDR2 YFSETQ. Trimming took 0 bases from V and 4 from J, leaving 16 bases between them. The CDR3 length is 16 residues. The CDR3 DNA follows: TGCGCCAGCAGCTTGGGAAACGACAGAGTGGGCTATGGCTACACCTTC. It codes for CASSLGNDRVGYGYTF.